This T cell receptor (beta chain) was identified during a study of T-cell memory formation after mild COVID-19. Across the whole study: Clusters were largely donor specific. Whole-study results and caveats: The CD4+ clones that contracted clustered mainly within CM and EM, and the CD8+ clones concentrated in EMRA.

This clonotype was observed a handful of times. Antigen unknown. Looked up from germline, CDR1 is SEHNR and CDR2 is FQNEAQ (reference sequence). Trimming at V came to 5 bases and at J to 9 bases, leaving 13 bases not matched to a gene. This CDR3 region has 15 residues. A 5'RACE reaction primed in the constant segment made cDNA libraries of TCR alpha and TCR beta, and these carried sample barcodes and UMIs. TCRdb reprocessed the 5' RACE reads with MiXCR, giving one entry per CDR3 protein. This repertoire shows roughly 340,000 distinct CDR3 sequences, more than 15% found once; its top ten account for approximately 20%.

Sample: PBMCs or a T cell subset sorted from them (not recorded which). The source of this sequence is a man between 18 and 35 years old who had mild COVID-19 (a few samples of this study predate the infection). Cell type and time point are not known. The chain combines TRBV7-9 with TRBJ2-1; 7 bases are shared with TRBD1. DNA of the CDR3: TGTGCCAGCAGCACAGGGACAGTAAGGGGCGGTGAGCAGTTCTTC. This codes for CASSTGTVRGGEQFF.